Below, 10 T cell receptor beta chains from the same sample are listed, as sequenced in a study of blood T cell repertoires in COVID-19. TCRdb's table, derived via immunoSEQ multiplex PCR, lists solely in-frame clones and lacks some. Here the sample spans about 190,000 clones, less than 85% being singletons. The sample consisted of peripheral blood. These receptors were obtained from a man aged 45-65 years who had recovered from COVID-19.

The V gene is TRBV9, the J gene TRBJ2-2; tentatively, D is TRBD2 (6 bases). Trimming left V 6 bases short and J 5 bases short, with 11 bases between. Germline CDR1 SGDLS, CDR2 YYNGEE. The CDR3 length is 13 residues. The CDR3 loop is CASNRGRTGELFF. As DNA, the CDR3 is TGTGCCAGCAATCGAGGGAGGACCGGGGAGCTGTTTTTT.

This clone has only a few counts. CDR3 amino acids: CSACSSVGTDTQYF. In DNA, the CDR3 is TGCAGCGCATGCTCTAGCGTAGGTACAGATACGCAGTATTTT. V and J are TRBV29-1 and TRBJ2-3; D is perhaps TRBD2 (6 bases). The V gene's germline CDR1 is SQVTM and CDR2 ANQGSEA. This CDR3 comprises 14 residues. V lost 7 bases, J lost 3 bases, and 17 bases lay in between.

The chain has TRBV15 and TRBJ2-7, with TRBD1 identical over 9 bases. The CDR3 loop spans 14 amino acids. Germline assignment: CDR1 LNHNV and CDR2 YYDKDF (reference sequence). V was clipped by 5 bases and J by 2 bases; unmatched bases: 4. The DNA for the CDR3 is TGTGCCACCAGCTGGAACAGGGGGCCCTACGAGCAGTACTTC. Translated, it gives CATSWNRGPYEQYF.

Here the CDR3 DNA reads TGTGCCAGCAGCCGACCGAACACCAGGGGCAATGAGCAGTTCTTC. It encodes CASSRPNTRGNEQFF. This sequence joins TRBV7-9 and TRBJ2-1; D may be TRBD1 (6 bases). This CDR3 has 15 amino acids. Germline CDR1 and CDR2: SEHNR and FQNEAQ (reference sequence). Trimming stripped 5 bases from V and 6 bases from J, with 17 bases between.

This clone was counted only a few times. A junction boundary mismatches the germline segment, possibly from a read error. Other DNA sequences in the sample encode the same CDR3. The chain is built from TRBV5-4 and TRBJ2-1; 14 positions match TRBD2. The germline V gene has CDR1 SGHNT and CDR2 YYREEE (reference sequence). The CDR3 is 15 amino acids. The DNA of the CDR3 is TGTGCCAGCAGCAAGGGACTAGCGGGAGTTGATGAGCAATTCTTC. It specifies CASSKGLAGVDEQFF.

This clone came up once. The chain couples TRBV7-2 to TRBJ2-5; 7 bases map to TRBD2. The CDR3 spans 16 residues. With V trimmed by 1 base and J by 7 bases, 12 bases remained unmatched. The V gene's germline CDR1 is SGHTA and CDR2 FQGNSA. The CDR3 region is CASSLVTGRFAGTQYF. For the CDR3, the DNA is TGTGCCAGCAGCTTAGTTACCGGGAGGTTCGCAGGGACCCAGTACTTC.

The chain employs TRBV6-5 and TRBJ2-7; 8 nucleotides agree with TRBD2. V lost 6 bases and J lost 4; bases outside the gene matches: 11. The CDR3 covers 15 residues. Looked up from germline, CDR1 is MNHEY and CDR2 is SVGAGI. CDR3 sequence: CASRLGGAGAYEQYF. The CDR3 DNA follows: TGTGCCAGCAGACTCGGGGGGGCGGGTGCGTACGAGCAGTACTTC.

In its sample, this clone was seen a few times. The chain combines TRBV7-9 with TRBJ2-1, with TRBD2 matching over 11 bases. V gave up 5 bases and J gave up 7 bases; unmatched junction bases: 10. The CDR3 is 16 residues long. CDR1 and CDR2 from the germline V gene are SEHNR and FQNEAQ (reference sequence). CDR3 in amino acids: CASSTTSGRAGNEQFF. DNA for the CDR3: TGTGCCAGCAGCACCACTAGCGGGAGAGCGGGGAATGAGCAGTTCTTC.

The genes are TRBV7-2 and TRBJ2-1, with 11 bases identical to TRBD2. V lost 5 bases, J lost 4 bases, and 4 bases stayed unmatched. The CDR3 is 15 amino acids. The germline gives CDR1 SGHTA, CDR2 FQGNSA. The CDR3 loop reads CASSDGLAGYNEQFF. In DNA, the CDR3 is TGTGCCAGCAGCGATGGACTAGCGGGTTACAATGAGCAGTTCTTC.

V is TRBV9 and J is TRBJ2-7, with D possibly matching TRBD2 (6 bases). The CDR3 runs to 15 residues. From germline, CDR1 is SGDLS and CDR2 YYNGEE. Trimming removed 1 base at V and 5 bases at J, with 16 bases between. The CDR3 bases are TGTGCCAGCAGCGTAAGGGTTGGAGGGTACGACGAGCAGTACTTC. Its protein is CASSVRVGGYDEQYF.